The T cell receptor beta chain described here comes from a study of blood T cells in healthy people across ages. V lost 3 bases to trimming and J lost 13 bases; unmatched junction nucleotides: 11. CDR1 and CDR2 from the germline V gene are DFQATT and SNEGSKA (reference sequence). This CDR3 has 13 amino acids. Next came a second PCR, run for about 7 to 12 cycles, which used a sample-barcoded 5' primer along with a J-beta primer mix. TCRdb used MiXCR to reprocess the 5' RACE reads, holding one entry per CDR3 protein. The sample shows 650,000 to 800,000 distinct CDR3 sequences, more than 40% of them seen only once.

The sequenced sample consisted of blood. The receptor was derived from a man in his sixties in good health. The chain couples TRBV20-1 to TRBJ2-4, with 8 bases aligning to TRBD2. CDR3 nucleotides: TGCAGTGCTAGCGGGGGGGCTTTCGATGAGCAGTACTTC. Its protein is CSASGGAFDEQYF.